The 21 T cell receptor beta chains listed next were all sequenced from one sample in a study of OX40 agonist ivuxolimab in advanced cancers. Repertoires were generated with immunoSEQ multiplex PCR, while TCRdb's copy carries only in-frame clones and drops some. The sample lists fewer than 55,000 clones; less than 90% were seen once. The sample in question was CD4+ or CD8+ T cells sorted from blood, obtained in a trial of the OX40 agonist ivuxolimab. The receptor set was obtained from an adult with an advanced solid tumor such as melanoma, head and neck, liver or kidney cancer.

CDR3 sequence (DNA): TGTGCCAGCAGTGACGGCGGAAGCACAGATACGCAGTATTTT. Translated, it gives CASSDGGSTDTQYF. The V and J genes are TRBV6-4 and TRBJ2-3; D not resolved. Trimming stripped 2 bases from V and 0 bases from J, with 6 bases between. The CDR3 extends over 14 amino acids. The germline V gene has CDR1 MRHNA and CDR2 SNTAGT.

This chain links TRBV4-2 with TRBJ1-2; D gene ambiguous. The germline V and J ends were trimmed by 3 bases and 7 bases, with 24 bases remaining between them. CDR1 LGHNA and CDR2 YNFKEQ come from the germline V gene. The CDR3 is 17 amino acids. CDR3 bases: TGTGCCAGCAGCCAGCAAGATCGAGGGAATCTTCTTCGTGGCTACACCTTC. Translation gives CASSQQDRGNLLRGYTF.

The V and J genes are TRBV7-9 and TRBJ2-7, with 9 bases lining up with TRBD2. V was pared by 5 bases and J by 7 bases, with 9 bases of the junction left unmatched. This CDR3 region has 14 residues. Germline V CDR1 and CDR2: SEHNR, FQNEAQ (reference sequence). CDR3 sequence (DNA): TGTGCCAGCAGCCTGTTAGCGGGAGCGGGGGAGCAGTACTTC. Its protein is CASSLLAGAGEQYF. The full variable domain, rest sourced from reference TRBV7-9 and TRBJ2-7, is DTGVSQNPRHKITKRGQNVTFRCDPISEHNRLYWYRQTLGQGPEFLTYFQNEAQLEKSRLLSDRFSAERPKGSFSTLEIQRTEQGDSAMYLCASSLLAGAGEQYFGPGTRLTVT.

V usage is TRBV9 and J usage is TRBJ2-7, with 10 bases identical to TRBD2. This CDR3 is built from 18 residues. In germline, CDR1 is SGDLS, CDR2 YYNGEE. The V and J ends lost 0 bases and 4 bases, in that order; junction bases with no gene match: 13. The CDR3 DNA is TGTGCCAGCAGCGTAGAAGGGATAGCGGGAGGACCATCGTACGAGCAGTACTTC. It specifies CASSVEGIAGGPSYEQYF.

In this sample, this clone turned up many times. In DNA, the CDR3 is TGTGCCAGCAGCCAAGGGCCCCCGAATGAAAAACTGTTTTTT. This encodes CASSQGPPNEKLFF. The V gene is TRBV14, the J gene TRBJ1-4; D is unclear. The V end was cut by 1 base, the J end by 5 bases, with 8 bases between. From germline, CDR1 is SGHDN and CDR2 FVKESK. The CDR3 spans 14 residues.

The chain carries TRBV25-1 and TRBJ1-2; 8 bases match TRBD1. This CDR3 has 15 amino acids. Losses at the gene ends were 3 bases for V and 0 bases for J; bases not matched to a gene: 3. Germline V gene sequence: CDR1 MGHDK, CDR2 SYGVNS. The CDR3 here is CASSDGQGANYGYTF. CDR3 nucleotides: TGTGCCAGCAGTGACGGACAGGGAGCTAACTATGGCTACACCTTC.

The V and J genes are TRBV20-1 and TRBJ1-2; a possible D gene is TRBD1 (5 bases). This CDR3 has 11 amino acids. The germline CDR1 and CDR2 sequences are DFQATT and SNEGSKA (reference sequence). V lost 5 bases and J 2 bases, leaving 6 bases between the germline ends. The chain's CDR3 is CSAGDNYGYTF. The CDR3 DNA sequence: TGCAGTGCTGGGGACAACTATGGCTACACCTTC.

This chain uses TRBV7-8 with TRBJ2-1; no reliable D call. This CDR3 is built from 14 residues. Germline assignment: CDR1 SGHVS and CDR2 FQNEAQ. The V gene lost 3 bases and the J gene lost 10 bases, with 16 bases spanning the gap. Written as DNA, the CDR3 is TGTGCCAGCAGCTTCCTAGGGTCCGGGTACGAGCAGTTCTTC. Encoded protein: CASSFLGSGYEQFF.

The chain carries TRBV30 and TRBJ1-5; D unresolved. The germline CDR1 and CDR2 sequences are GTSNPN and SVGIG (reference sequence). This CDR3 spans 12 amino acids. Trimming cost V 2 bases and J 6 bases, with 8 bases left between them. The CDR3 sequence is CAWSSGTQPQHF. In nucleotides, the CDR3 is TGTGCCTGGAGTTCGGGTACTCAGCCCCAGCATTTT.

The gene calls are TRBV4-1 and TRBJ1-1, with D unresolved. This CDR3 comprises 15 residues. V lost 1 base and J lost 10, with 19 bases in between. Looked up from germline, CDR1 is MGHRA and CDR2 is YSYEKL. CDR3 nucleotides: TGCGCCAGCAGCCAAGTAACCCGGTCCGGGAGGTTAGCTTTCTTT. It encodes CASSQVTRSGRLAFF.

This clone appeared many times. This chain links TRBV5-1 with TRBJ2-3; 8 positions agree with TRBD1. The CDR3 spans 15 residues. V shed 0 bases and J 2 bases; nucleotides not matched to a gene: 2. The germline V gene encodes CDR1 SGHRS and CDR2 YFSETQ. The CDR3 loop reads CASSLGQGHTDTQYF. DNA for the CDR3: TGCGCCAGCAGCTTGGGACAGGGGCACACAGATACGCAGTATTTT.

This chain connects TRBV4-1 to TRBJ2-7, with D possibly matching TRBD2 (6 bases). Trimming left V 1 base short and J 3 bases short, with 10 bases between. CDR1 is MGHRA, CDR2 YSYEKL, per germline. This CDR3 has 14 amino acids. The CDR3 DNA reads TGCGCCAGCAGCCAAGGGCGGGGATTCTACGAGCAGTACTTC. Translating gives CASSQGRGFYEQYF.

This clone was seen a single time. V usage is TRBV6-6 and J usage is TRBJ1-5; tentative D call: TRBD1 (5 bases). The CDR3 covers 14 residues. Between the trimmed V and J ends, which lost 4 bases and 3 bases, there was a span of 10 bases. Germline V gives CDR1 MNHNY, CDR2 SVGAGI (reference sequence). CDR3 in DNA: TGTGCCAGCAGTTTGACAGAACTCAATCAGCCCCAGCATTTT. Residues: CASSLTELNQPQHF.

This clone was observed a few times. V gene TRBV5-6 combines with J gene TRBJ2-2; D uncertain. CDR1 SGHDT and CDR2 YYEEEE come from the germline V gene. Trimming stripped 0 bases from V and 6 bases from J, with 9 bases between. CDR3 length: 14 amino acids. This CDR3 reads CASSLVAAAGELFF. DNA of the CDR3: TGTGCCAGCAGCTTGGTTGCGGCGGCCGGGGAGCTGTTTTTT.

The chain links TRBV27 to TRBJ1-2; D gene ambiguous. This CDR3 is built from 13 residues. Germline V CDR1 and CDR2: MNHEY, SMNVEV (reference sequence). With 2 bases removed from V and 8 bases from J, the gap between germline ends came to 12 bases. The CDR3 region has the DNA TGTGCCAGCAGTTTAGCCGGGCAGGTCGGCTACACCTTC. The encoded protein is CASSLAGQVGYTF.

The CDR3 here is CATMGDGSYEQYF. CDR3 coding DNA: TGTGCCACCATGGGGGACGGGTCCTACGAGCAGTACTTC. The chain has TRBV15 and TRBJ2-7; D is perhaps TRBD1 or TRBD2 (5 bases each). Deletions cut 7 bases from V and 1 base from J, with 11 bases between. There are 13 residues in the CDR3. Per the germline V gene, CDR1 is LNHNV and CDR2 is YYDKDF (reference sequence).

The chain employs TRBV27 and TRBJ2-7; weak D call: TRBD2 (7 bases). The CDR3 has 17 amino acids. CDR1 and CDR2 (germline): MNHEY, SMNVEV (reference sequence). V dropped 6 bases and J dropped 2 bases, with 23 bases sitting between them. The CDR3 DNA is TGTGCCAGCAGACCCCCTTTAGGGGGGGGCCTAACCTACGAGCAGTACTTC. It codes for CASRPPLGGGLTYEQYF.

V gene TRBV5-1 combines with J gene TRBJ2-2; D is ambiguous. Germline CDR1 reads SGHRS; CDR2 reads YFSETQ. The V end lost 2 bases, the J end lost 7 bases, and 15 bases lay between the germline ends. The CDR3 is made up of 15 amino acids. The CDR3 region has the DNA TGCGCCAGCAGCTTTGAAACCCTGTCCGTCGGGGAGCTGTTTTTT. Its protein is CASSFETLSVGELFF.

V is TRBV27 and J is TRBJ2-1; no reliable D call. V was trimmed by 3 bases and J by 7 bases, leaving 7 bases between them. Germline CDR1 reads MNHEY; CDR2 reads SMNVEV (reference sequence). There are 12 residues in the CDR3. In DNA, the CDR3 is TGTGCCAGCAGTTTTCTCGGGAATGAGCAGTTCTTC. It is translated as CASSFLGNEQFF.

This clone was recorded once. The rearrangement joins TRBV7-9 to TRBJ2-5; D possibly corresponds to TRBD1 (6 bases). Per the germline V gene, CDR1 is SEHNR and CDR2 is FQNEAQ (reference sequence). CDR3 length: 16 amino acids. V was clipped by 5 bases and J by 5 bases, with 21 bases between them. The CDR3 region is CASSHQQGLPRETQYF. CDR3 nucleotide sequence: TGTGCCAGCAGCCATCAACAGGGTCTCCCCAGGGAGACCCAGTACTTC.

This chain joins TRBV28 and TRBJ1-5; D unclear. The V end was cut by 5 bases, the J end by 1 base, with 12 bases between. The CDR3 runs to 15 residues. Looked up from germline, CDR1 is MDHEN and CDR2 is SYDVKM. CDR3 residues: CASSVARESNQPQHF. The CDR3 DNA is TGTGCCAGCAGTGTAGCGAGGGAAAGCAATCAGCCCCAGCATTTT.